This T cell receptor beta chain stems from a study of T cell responses to AZD1222 COVID-19 vaccine. The study, taken as a whole, reports: Nearly half of unique spike-specific TCRs reportedly avoided B.1.351 and B.1.1.7 mutated regions.

This table comes from immunoSEQ multiplex PCR, and its TCRdb copy is limited to in-frame clones, with some not included. The sample carries 180,000 or so clones, approximately 94% recorded once. The germline V and J ends were trimmed by 0 bases and 0 bases, with 1 base remaining between them. Germline-derived CDR1 and CDR2 are SEHNR and FQNEAQ (reference sequence). The CDR3 has 13 residues. Regarding this clone: Its target is unknown.

The receptor was isolated from an adult in good health. The rearrangement joins TRBV7-9 to TRBJ2-3; no firm D call. The sample was peripheral blood, taken on day 0 of AZD1222 vaccination. CDR3 protein: CASSLASTDTQYF. The CDR3 DNA is TGTGCCAGCAGCTTAGCTAGCACAGATACGCAGTATTTT.